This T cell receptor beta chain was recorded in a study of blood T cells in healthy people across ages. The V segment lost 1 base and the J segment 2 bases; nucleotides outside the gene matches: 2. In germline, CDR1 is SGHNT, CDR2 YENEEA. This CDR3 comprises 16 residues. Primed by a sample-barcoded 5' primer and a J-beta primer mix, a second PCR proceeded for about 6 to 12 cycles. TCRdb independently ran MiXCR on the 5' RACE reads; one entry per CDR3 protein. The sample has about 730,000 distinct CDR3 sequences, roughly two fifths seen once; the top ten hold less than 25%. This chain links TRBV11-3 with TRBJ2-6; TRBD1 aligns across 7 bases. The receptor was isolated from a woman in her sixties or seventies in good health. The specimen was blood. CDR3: CASSLGQGAGANVLTF. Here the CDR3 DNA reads TGTGCCAGCAGCTTAGGGCAGGGGGCTGGGGCCAACGTCCTGACTTTC.